This passage covers 17 T cell receptor beta chains from one sample sequenced in a study of blood T cells in healthy people across ages. Using a J-beta primer mix together with a sample-barcoded 5' primer, a second PCR was run for about 7 to 12 cycles. TCRdb re-called the 5' RACE reads through MiXCR, storing one row per CDR3 protein. The sample includes approximately 770,000 distinct CDR3 sequences, roughly 64% of them seen just once. Source material: blood. The receptors were sampled from a man between 25 and 39 years old in good health.

This clonotype has only a few counts. CDR3 in amino acids: CASSPGGALYEQYF. The DNA for the CDR3 is TGTGCCAGCAGCCCCGGGGGAGCCCTCTACGAGCAGTACTTC. This chain connects TRBV6-5 to TRBJ2-7; a weak D match, TRBD2 (6 bases). V was trimmed by 6 bases and J by 3 bases, leaving 15 bases between them. The CDR3 has 14 residues. CDR1 and CDR2 (germline): MNHEY, SVGAGI.

This clonotype has just a few counts. The chain joins TRBV27 to TRBJ2-5; D call uncertain. V was clipped by 0 bases and J by 5 bases, with 10 bases between them. Germline CDR1 reads MNHEY; CDR2 reads SMNVEV (reference sequence). The CDR3 runs 14 residues. The CDR3 is CASSLSYQGETQYF. CDR3 nucleotide sequence: TGTGCCAGCAGTTTATCGTATCAAGGGGAGACCCAGTACTTC.

This clonotype was recorded a few times. V usage is TRBV29-1 and J usage is TRBJ2-1; 14 nucleotides line up with TRBD2. The CDR3 covers 13 residues. V shed 8 bases, J shed 7 bases, and the junction held 4 bases outside the gene matches. Germline values: CDR1 SQVTM, CDR2 ANQGSEA. The CDR3, as DNA: TGCAGCACGGGGACTAGCGGGAGTAATGAGCAGTTCTTC. This codes for CSTGTSGSNEQFF.

This clonotype has a handful of counts. The gene calls are TRBV29-1 and TRBJ2-3; D is unclear. Trimming removed 6 bases from V and 4 bases from J, with 8 bases in between. CDR3 length: 11 amino acids. The V gene's germline CDR1 is SQVTM and CDR2 ANQGSEA. The DNA of the CDR3 is TGCAGCGTCGCAGCGCCAGATACGCAGTATTTT. It translates to CSVAAPDTQYF.

This clonotype has just a few counts. The rearrangement links TRBV12-3 or TRBV12-4 to TRBJ2-5, with TRBD1 identical over 8 bases. The closer fit of TRBJ2-7 to the DNA end suggests the J call may be wrong. The CDR3 is 16 residues long. CDR3 bases: TGTGCCAGCAGTGTCGACAGGGGTCCCCCTATTTACGAGCAGTACTTC. It specifies CASSVDRGPPIYEQYF.

The rearrangement joins TRBV20-1 to TRBJ2-1, with 9 bases fitting TRBD1. Looked up from germline, CDR1 is DFQATT and CDR2 is SNEGSKA (reference sequence). Trimming took 3 bases from V and 7 from J; bases not matched to a gene: 4. There are 13 residues in the CDR3. The CDR3 loop reads CSARKTGGNEQFF. The CDR3, as DNA: TGCAGTGCTAGGAAGACAGGGGGGAATGAGCAGTTCTTC.

The chain uses TRBV29-1 and TRBJ2-1; a possible D gene is TRBD2 (6 bases). Germline CDR1 is SQVTM and CDR2 is ANQGSEA. Trimming removed 3 bases from V and 8 bases from J, with 11 bases in between. The CDR3 contains 12 residues. CDR3 nucleotides: TGCAGCGTTGAGCGGCGGGATTATGAGCAGTTCTTC. It translates to CSVERRDYEQFF.

V is TRBV2 and J is TRBJ1-2; D unclear. Between the trimmed V and J ends, which lost 7 bases and 6 bases, there was a span of 12 bases. CDR1 and CDR2 (germline): SNHLY, FYNNEI. The CDR3 consists of 12 residues. The CDR3 sequence is CASNVAVNGYTF. The DNA of the CDR3 is TGTGCCAGCAACGTCGCGGTTAATGGCTACACCTTC.

The sample holds a few counts of this clonotype. The CDR3 DNA sequence: TGCGCCAGCAGCTTTTGGGGGGTTGGGGCCAACGTCCTGACTTTC. As protein: CASSFWGVGANVLTF. J is TRBJ2-6 and V is TRBV5-1, with D possibly being TRBD2 (6 bases). Germline lookup yields CDR1 SGHRS and CDR2 YFSETQ. The CDR3 totals 15 residues. The germline V and J ends were trimmed by 2 bases and 3 bases, with 9 bases remaining between them.

The chain is built from TRBV29-1 and TRBJ2-3, with TRBD2 matching 7 bases. V was clipped by 7 bases and J by 3 bases; unmatched bases: 7. The CDR3 is 13 amino acids. Germline CDR1 is SQVTM and CDR2 is ANQGSEA. For the CDR3, the DNA is TGCAGCGCCGGGGGGAGTTGGACAGATACGCAGTATTTT. This translates into CSAGGSWTDTQYF.

The genes are TRBV5-1 and TRBJ2-3, with D unresolved. With 1 base removed from V and 9 bases from J, the gap between germline ends came to 15 bases. The length of the CDR3 is 14 residues. Germline CDR1 and CDR2: SGHRS and YFSETQ. The CDR3 sequence is CASSLRSLGDTQYF. CDR3 DNA sequence: TGCGCCAGCAGCTTGAGGTCCCTCGGAGACACGCAGTATTTT.

The rearrangement uses TRBV6-1 and TRBJ2-1, with 10 bases fitting TRBD1. CDR1 and CDR2 from the germline V gene are MNHNS and SASEGT. CDR3 length equals 14 residues. V dropped 2 bases and J dropped 9; count of bases not matched to a gene: 4. This chain's CDR3 is CASSEPGQGSEQFF. In DNA form, the CDR3 reads TGTGCCAGCAGTGAACCGGGACAGGGGAGTGAGCAGTTCTTC.

The rearrangement joins TRBV20-1 to TRBJ2-1, with 10 bases identical to TRBD2. Germline CDR1 and CDR2: DFQATT and SNEGSKA (reference sequence). V lost 6 bases and J lost 6; bases outside the gene matches: 8. The CDR3 loop spans 14 amino acids. CDR3 region: CSARAGGPGNEQFF. The DNA for the CDR3 is TGCAGTGCGCGAGCGGGGGGGCCAGGCAATGAGCAGTTCTTC.

The V gene is TRBV4-2, the J gene TRBJ2-7; maybe TRBD2 (7 bases). CDR3 size: 16 residues. Trimming shortened V by 1 base and J by 3 bases, and 16 bases separated the two germline ends. Per the germline V gene, CDR1 is LGHNA and CDR2 is YNFKEQ. DNA for the CDR3: TGTGCCAGCAGCCAAGGATCGGGGGGCCAAGGCTACGAGCAGTACTTC. Its translation: CASSQGSGGQGYEQYF.

This clonotype was recorded once. V and J are TRBV12-3 or TRBV12-4 and TRBJ2-1; possibly TRBD2 for D (5 bases). Trimming stripped 7 bases from V and 9 bases from J, with 13 bases between. The CDR3 runs to 12 residues. CDR3: CASTLGAVEQFF. CDR3 DNA: TGTGCCAGCACCCTGGGAGCCGTTGAGCAGTTCTTC.

The V gene is TRBV3-1, the J gene TRBJ2-2; unclear D gene. Germline V lookup: CDR1 LGHDT, CDR2 YNNKEL (reference sequence). The CDR3 sequence is 15 residues long. Trimming shortened V by 0 bases and J by 3 bases, and 8 bases separated the two germline ends. CDR3 coding DNA: TGTGCCAGCAGCCAAGATTCGGCATACACCGGGGAGCTGTTTTTT. Translating gives CASSQDSAYTGELFF.

The rearrangement joins TRBV18 to TRBJ2-5, with D possibly called TRBD1 or TRBD2 (7 bases each). The J call may be faulty, since TRBJ2-4 better matches the DNA end. Germline V gene sequence: CDR1 KGHSH, CDR2 LQKENI. The length of the CDR3 is 16 residues. The CDR3 DNA reads as TGTGCCAGCTCACCCTTAGGGGAGGGACAGAAAAACATTCAGTACTTC. This encodes CASSPLGEGQKNIQYF.